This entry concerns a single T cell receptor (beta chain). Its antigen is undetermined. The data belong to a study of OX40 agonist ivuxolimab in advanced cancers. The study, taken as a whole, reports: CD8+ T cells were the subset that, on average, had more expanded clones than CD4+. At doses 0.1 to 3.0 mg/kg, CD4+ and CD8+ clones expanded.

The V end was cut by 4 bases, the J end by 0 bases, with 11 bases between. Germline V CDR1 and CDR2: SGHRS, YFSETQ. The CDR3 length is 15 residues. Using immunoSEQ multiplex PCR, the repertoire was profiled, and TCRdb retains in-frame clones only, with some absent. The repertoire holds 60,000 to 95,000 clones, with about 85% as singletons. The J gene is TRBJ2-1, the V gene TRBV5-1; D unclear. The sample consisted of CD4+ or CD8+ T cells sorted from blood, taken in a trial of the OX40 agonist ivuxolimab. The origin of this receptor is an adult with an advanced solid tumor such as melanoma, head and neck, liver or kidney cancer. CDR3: CASSITWGSYNEQFF. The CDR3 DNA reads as TGCGCCAGCAGCATCACTTGGGGCTCCTACAATGAGCAGTTCTTC.